The source of this T cell receptor (beta chain) is a study of blood T cells in healthy people across ages. Study-level findings and limits: Leaving the PBMCs unsorted stopped any conclusive comparison of naive versus antigen-experienced cells.

Turning to this clonotype: Its target is not known.

The CDR3 covers 12 residues. Trimming removed 8 bases at V and 9 bases at J, with 16 bases between. Germline V CDR1 and CDR2: SEHNR, FQNEAQ (reference sequence). The authors ran a second PCR of about 6 to 11 cycles using a sample-barcoded 5' primer and a J-beta primer mix. Via MiXCR, TCRdb re-called the 5' RACE reads, giving one row per CDR3 protein. The table has roughly 800,000 distinct CDR3 sequences, around a quarter seen once. In addition, the sample was reused for a study of T cells of mothers and their children. That work states: Sequencing got over 10 million TCR beta CDR3 reads from each mother and around 3 million from each child.

J is TRBJ2-5 and V is TRBV7-9; a weak D match, TRBD2 (6 bases). The source is a boy younger than 18 in good health. Sequencing was carried out using blood. The CDR3 DNA reads TGTGCCAGCGATTTGGGTTCGGGGGCCCAGTACTTC. As protein: CASDLGSGAQYF.